This is a list of T cell receptor beta chains from one sample in a study of read filtering for tumor transcriptome and immune sequencing. TCRdb recomputed calls from the reads with MiXCR, one row per CDR3 protein. The sample holds 94,000 or so distinct CDR3 sequences, over 9% seen once. Material for sequencing was a population of CD138-negative cells sorted from bone marrow. The receptor source for this set is a donor at least 40 years old with multiple myeloma. Each CDR3 is given with its conserved first and last residue. D genes are given only for firm matches. Size is stated as once, few or many counts, or a class when the clone is expanded.

clone_size d_call j_call v_call cdr3_aa cdr3_nt
many . TRBJ1-3 TRBV7-9 CASSSEWENTIYF TGTGCCAGCAGCTCCGAATGGGAAAACACCATATATTTT
few TRBD2 TRBJ2-1 TRBV11-3 CASSLDGTSGHNEQFF TGTGCCAGCAGCTTAGACGGGACTAGCGGTCACAATGAGCAGTTCTTC
many TRBD1 TRBJ1-2 TRBV20-1 CSAGAAGGYGYTF TGCAGTGCTGGGGCGGCAGGGGGGTATGGCTACACCTTC
many . TRBJ2-6 TRBV20-1 CSATGLGGSGANVLTF TGCAGTGCTACGGGCCTTGGGGGTTCCGGGGCCAACGTCCTGACTTTC
many . TRBJ2-1 TRBV5-1 CASSPPSTPTYNEQFF TGCGCCAGCAGCCCTCCGAGTACCCCCACTTACAATGAGCAGTTCTTC
many . TRBJ2-1 TRBV30 CAWSEGASSYNEQFF TGTGCCTGGAGCGAAGGGGCGAGCTCCTACAATGAGCAGTTCTTC
many TRBD2 TRBJ2-7 TRBV4-2 CASSPSAGGSYEQYF TGTGCCAGCAGCCCCTCAGCGGGAGGTTCCTACGAGCAGTACTTC
many TRBD1 TRBJ2-5 TRBV4-1 CASSHPPGTAQETQYF TGCGCCAGCAGCCACCCCCCCGGGACAGCCCAAGAGACCCAGTACTTC
many TRBD1 TRBJ2-2 TRBV7-3 CASSSYRGPNTGELFF TGTGCCAGCAGCTCCTACAGGGGGCCGAACACCGGGGAGCTGTTTTTT
many TRBD1 TRBJ1-2 TRBV6-6 CASSYPGQGIDYGYTF TGTGCCAGCAGTTACCCCGGACAGGGGATCGACTATGGCTACACCTTC
many . TRBJ2-5 TRBV5-1 CASSWGPALPGETQYF TGCGCCAGCAGCTGGGGCCCGGCCCTTCCAGGGGAGACCCAGTACTTC
many TRBD1 TRBJ2-5 TRBV10-3 CAINSGTGDLETQYF TGTGCCATCAATTCCGGGACAGGAGACCTAGAGACCCAGTACTTC
many . TRBJ2-1 TRBV12-3/TRBV12-4 CASSLNYAGGGSSYNEQFF TGTGCCAGCAGCCTAAACTACGCCGGGGGCGGGAGCTCCTACAATGAGCAGTTCTTC